The 6 T cell receptor beta chains below all came from one sample that was sequenced in a study of cytomegalovirus exposure and HLA in healthy donors. Primers included in the PCR were 60 Vbeta and 13 Jbeta primers. This table comes from immunoSEQ multiplex PCR, and its TCRdb copy is limited to in-frame clones, with some not included. The sample has about 160,000 clones, under 90% seen once. The sample was PBMCs. These receptors all come from a male donor in good health and CMV-seronegative.

This clone was seen just once. The chain is built from TRBV11-3 and TRBJ2-5, with D uncertain. CDR3 size: 14 residues. Germline V gene lookup returns CDR1 SGHNT and CDR2 YENEEA. The V and J ends lost 3 bases and 5 bases respectively, with 13 bases between them. CDR3 region: CASSFINSPETQYF. As DNA, the CDR3 is TGTGCCAGCAGCTTTATAAATTCTCCGGAGACCCAGTACTTC.

The rearrangement uses TRBV14 and TRBJ1-3; D is possibly TRBD1 (6 bases). Germline V gene sequence: CDR1 SGHDN, CDR2 FVKESK. The V end lost 4 bases, the J end lost 9 bases, and 19 bases lay between the germline ends. The CDR3 is 15 residues long. CDR3 in amino acids: CASSPYGQPKGTIYF. CDR3 coding DNA: TGTGCCAGCAGCCCCTACGGACAGCCCAAGGGCACCATATATTTT.

The rearrangement uses TRBV11-2 and TRBJ1-6; D not resolved. The germline V gene has CDR1 SGHAT and CDR2 FQNNGV. This CDR3 has 13 residues. Trimming pared 5 bases from V and 5 bases from J, leaving 7 bases between. CDR3 sequence (DNA): TGTGCCAGCAGCGACATTCATAATTCACCCCTCCACTTT. It codes for CASSDIHNSPLHF.

The gene calls are TRBV4-1 and TRBJ2-7, with 14 bases matching TRBD2. This CDR3 has 15 residues. The V and J ends lost 2 bases and 6 bases, in that order; junction bases with no gene match: 3. The V gene's germline CDR1 is MGHRA and CDR2 YSYEKL. The CDR3 DNA is TGCGCCAGCAGCCAACCGGGACTAGCGGGAGCCGAGCAGTACTTC. It specifies CASSQPGLAGAEQYF.

CDR3 residues: CSQKTLGAPNEKLFF. In DNA, the CDR3 is TGCAGCCAAAAAACCCTTGGGGCCCCCAATGAAAAACTGTTTTTT. The rearrangement joins TRBV29-1 to TRBJ1-4, with D perhaps TRBD1 (5 bases). This CDR3 has 15 residues. Trimming took off 8 bases at V and 5 bases at J, with 21 bases between the two ends. CDR1 is SQVTM, CDR2 ANQGSEA, per germline.

The rearrangement uses TRBV29-1 and TRBJ2-5; no firm D call. The CDR3 sequence is 13 residues long. Looked up from germline, CDR1 is SQVTM and CDR2 is ANQGSEA. V shed 0 bases and J shed 4 bases, with 9 bases lying between them. The CDR3 region is CSVEDLVRETQYF. The CDR3 DNA reads TGCAGCGTTGAAGATCTAGTGAGAGAGACCCAGTACTTC.